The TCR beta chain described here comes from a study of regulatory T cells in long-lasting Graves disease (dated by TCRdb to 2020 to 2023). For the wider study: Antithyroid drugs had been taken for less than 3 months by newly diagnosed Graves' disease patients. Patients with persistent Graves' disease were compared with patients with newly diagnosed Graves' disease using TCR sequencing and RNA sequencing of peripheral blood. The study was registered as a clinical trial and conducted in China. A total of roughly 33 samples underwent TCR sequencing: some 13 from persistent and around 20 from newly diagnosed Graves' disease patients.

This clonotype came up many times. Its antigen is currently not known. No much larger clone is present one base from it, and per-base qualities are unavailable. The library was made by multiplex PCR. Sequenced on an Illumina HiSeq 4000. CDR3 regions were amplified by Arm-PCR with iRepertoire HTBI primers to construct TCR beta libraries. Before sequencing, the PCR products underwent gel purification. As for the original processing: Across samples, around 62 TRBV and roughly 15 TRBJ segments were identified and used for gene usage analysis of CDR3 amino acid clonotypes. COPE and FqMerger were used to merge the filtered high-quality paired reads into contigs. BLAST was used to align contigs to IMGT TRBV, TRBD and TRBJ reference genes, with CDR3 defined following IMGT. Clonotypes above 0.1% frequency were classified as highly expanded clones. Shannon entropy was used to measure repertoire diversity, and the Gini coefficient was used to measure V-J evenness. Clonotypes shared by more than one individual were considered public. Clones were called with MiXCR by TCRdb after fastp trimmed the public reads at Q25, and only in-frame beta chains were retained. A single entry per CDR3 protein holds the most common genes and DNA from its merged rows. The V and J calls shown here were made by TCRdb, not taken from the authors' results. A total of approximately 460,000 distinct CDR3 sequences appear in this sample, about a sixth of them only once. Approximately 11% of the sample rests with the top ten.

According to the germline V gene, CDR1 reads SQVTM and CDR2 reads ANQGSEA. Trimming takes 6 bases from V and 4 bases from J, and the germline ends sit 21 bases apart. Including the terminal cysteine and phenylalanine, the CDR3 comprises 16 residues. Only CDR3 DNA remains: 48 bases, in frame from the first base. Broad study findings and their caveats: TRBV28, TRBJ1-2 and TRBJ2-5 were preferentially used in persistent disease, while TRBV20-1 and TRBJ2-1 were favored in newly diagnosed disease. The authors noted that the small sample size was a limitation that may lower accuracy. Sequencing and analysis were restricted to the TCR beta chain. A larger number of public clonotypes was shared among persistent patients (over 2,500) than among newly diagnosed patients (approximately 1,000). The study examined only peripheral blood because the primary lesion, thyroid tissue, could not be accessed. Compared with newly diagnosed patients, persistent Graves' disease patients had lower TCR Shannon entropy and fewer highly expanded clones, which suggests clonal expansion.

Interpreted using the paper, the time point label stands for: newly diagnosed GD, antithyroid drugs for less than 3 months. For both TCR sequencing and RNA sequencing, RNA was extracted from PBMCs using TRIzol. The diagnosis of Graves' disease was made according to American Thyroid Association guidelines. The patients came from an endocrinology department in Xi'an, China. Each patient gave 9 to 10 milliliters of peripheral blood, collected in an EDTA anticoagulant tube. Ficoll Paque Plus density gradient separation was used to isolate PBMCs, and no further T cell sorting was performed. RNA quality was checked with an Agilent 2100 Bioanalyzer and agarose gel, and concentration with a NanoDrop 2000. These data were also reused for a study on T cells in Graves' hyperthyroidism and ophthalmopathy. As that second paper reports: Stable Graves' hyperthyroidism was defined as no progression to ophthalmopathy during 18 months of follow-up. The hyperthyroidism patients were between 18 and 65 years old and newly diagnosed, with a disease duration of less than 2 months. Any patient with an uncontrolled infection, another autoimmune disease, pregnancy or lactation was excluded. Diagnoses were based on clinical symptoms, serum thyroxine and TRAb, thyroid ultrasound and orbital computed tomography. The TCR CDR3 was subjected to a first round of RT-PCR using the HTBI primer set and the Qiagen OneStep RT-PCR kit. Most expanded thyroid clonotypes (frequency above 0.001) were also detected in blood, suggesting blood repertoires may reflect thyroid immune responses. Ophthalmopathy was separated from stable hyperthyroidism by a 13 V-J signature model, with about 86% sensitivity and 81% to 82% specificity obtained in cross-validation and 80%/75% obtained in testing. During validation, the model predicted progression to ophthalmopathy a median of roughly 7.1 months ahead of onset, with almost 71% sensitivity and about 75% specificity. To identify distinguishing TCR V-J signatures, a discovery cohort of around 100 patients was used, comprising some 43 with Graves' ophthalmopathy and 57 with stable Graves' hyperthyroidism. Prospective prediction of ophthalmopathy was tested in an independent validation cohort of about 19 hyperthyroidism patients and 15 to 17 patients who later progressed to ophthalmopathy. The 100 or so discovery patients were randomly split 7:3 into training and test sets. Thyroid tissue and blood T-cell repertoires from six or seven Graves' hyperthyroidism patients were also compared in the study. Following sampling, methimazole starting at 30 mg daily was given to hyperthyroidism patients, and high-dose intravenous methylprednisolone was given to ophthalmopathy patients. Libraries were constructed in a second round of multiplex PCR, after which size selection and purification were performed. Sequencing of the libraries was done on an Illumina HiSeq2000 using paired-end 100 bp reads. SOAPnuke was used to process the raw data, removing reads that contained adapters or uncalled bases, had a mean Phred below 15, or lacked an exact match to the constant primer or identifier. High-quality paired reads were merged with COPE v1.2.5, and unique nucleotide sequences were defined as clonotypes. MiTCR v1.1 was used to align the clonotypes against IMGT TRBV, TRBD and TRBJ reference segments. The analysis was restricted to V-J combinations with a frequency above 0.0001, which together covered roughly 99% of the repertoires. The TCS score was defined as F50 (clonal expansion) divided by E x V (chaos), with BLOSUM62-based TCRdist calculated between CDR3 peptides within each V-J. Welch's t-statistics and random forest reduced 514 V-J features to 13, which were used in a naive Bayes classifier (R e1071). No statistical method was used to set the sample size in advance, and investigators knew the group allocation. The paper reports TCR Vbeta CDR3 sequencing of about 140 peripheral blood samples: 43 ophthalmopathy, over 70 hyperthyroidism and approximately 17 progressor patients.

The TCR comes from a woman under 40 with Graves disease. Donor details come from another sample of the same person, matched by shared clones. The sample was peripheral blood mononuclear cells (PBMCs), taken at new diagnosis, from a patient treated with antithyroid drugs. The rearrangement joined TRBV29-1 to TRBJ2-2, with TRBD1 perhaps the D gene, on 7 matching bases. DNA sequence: TGCAGCGTAAGTCATGGAGGGGGCGAGAGCACCGGGGAGCTGTTTTTT. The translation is CSVSHGGGESTGELFF.